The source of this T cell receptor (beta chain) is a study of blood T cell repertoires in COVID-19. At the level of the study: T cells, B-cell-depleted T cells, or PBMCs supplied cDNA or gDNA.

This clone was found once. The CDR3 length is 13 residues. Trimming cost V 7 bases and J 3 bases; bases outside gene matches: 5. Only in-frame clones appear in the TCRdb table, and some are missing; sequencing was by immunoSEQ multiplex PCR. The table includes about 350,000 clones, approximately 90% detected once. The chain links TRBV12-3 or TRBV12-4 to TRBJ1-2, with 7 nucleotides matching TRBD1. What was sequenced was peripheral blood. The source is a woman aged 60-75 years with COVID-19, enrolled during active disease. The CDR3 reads CASTMTGYYGYTF. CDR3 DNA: TGTGCCAGCACCATGACAGGGTACTATGGCTACACCTTC.